This TCR beta chain comes out of a study of neurological immune-mediated disorders. Study-wide findings and caveats: There were no CDR3 amino acid sequences shared by expanded clones across subjects, a result suggesting private repertoires in all groups.

5'RACE with 10-nucleotide random UMIs produced the cDNA. Every sequencing run generated in excess of 190 million TCR-beta sequences. These sequences covered 15-18 subjects. Each CDR3 protein gets one entry after TCRdb re-called the 5' RACE reads with MiXCR. The sample lists about 59,000 distinct CDR3 sequences; roughly 13% were seen once. Germline-derived CDR1 and CDR2 are SQVTM and ANQGSEA. The CDR3 runs to 12 residues. The germline V and J ends were trimmed by 1 base and 5 bases, with 8 bases remaining between them. The sample holds many counts of this clonotype. Its antigen remains unknown. This TCR derives from a woman in her sixties with HTLV-1-associated myelopathy (HAM/TSP). The rearrangement uses TRBV29-1 and TRBJ2-5; D perhaps matches TRBD2 (5 bases). Sequenced material: PBMCs. The CDR3 DNA is TGCAGCGTTGAAGGAGGGTTGGAGACCCAGTACTTC. It encodes CSVEGGLETQYF.